Below, 5 T cell receptor beta chains from the same sample are listed, as sequenced in a study of blood T cell repertoires in COVID-19. Profiled with immunoSEQ multiplex PCR; TCRdb holds only in-frame clones, not every one. Of 200,000 to 250,000 clones listed, 75% to 90% are singletons. Sequencing was carried out using peripheral blood. The receptors here all came from a man aged 25 to 40 with COVID-19, enrolled during active disease.

The V gene is TRBV19, the J gene TRBJ1-4; the D is unclear. The V gene lost 6 bases and the J gene lost 8 bases, with 13 bases spanning the gap. CDR3 length: 13 amino acids. Germline values: CDR1 LNHDA, CDR2 SQIVND (reference sequence). CDR3 sequence (DNA): TGTGCCAGTAGCGGCAGGTTTTCGGAAAAACTGTTTTTT. Protein product: CASSGRFSEKLFF.

The chain employs TRBV7-2 and TRBJ1-4; 11 positions agree with TRBD1. V lost 5 bases and J lost 7; bases outside the gene matches: 18. From germline, CDR1 is SGHTA and CDR2 FQGNSA. The CDR3 spans 19 residues. Written as DNA, the CDR3 is TGTGCCAGCAGCACATACGGGGGTACCGGGACAGGGGGTTTTGAAAAACTGTTTTTT. This sequence encodes CASSTYGGTGTGGFEKLFF.

The genes are TRBV4-3 and TRBJ1-6, with 10 bases that match TRBD1. The CDR3 contains 16 residues. V was clipped by 0 bases and J by 9 bases; unmatched bases: 5. CDR1 and CDR2 (germline): LGHNA, YSLEER. CDR3 coding DNA: TGCGCCAGCAGCCAAGATCTCGGGACAGGGGTTTCACCCCTCCACTTT. Protein product: CASSQDLGTGVSPLHF.

The CDR3 DNA sequence: TGTGCCAGCAGTTTATCGGGTGGGCCTTATAGCAATCAGCCCCAGCATTTT. Translation: CASSLSGGPYSNQPQHF. V and J are TRBV27 and TRBJ1-5; D remains unclear. CDR1 and CDR2 from the germline V gene are MNHEY and SMNVEV (reference sequence). The CDR3 has 17 residues. With 0 bases removed from V and 0 bases from J, the gap between germline ends came to 12 bases.

The chain carries TRBV7-8 and TRBJ2-2, with 8 bases aligning to TRBD1. Germline values: CDR1 SGHVS, CDR2 FQNEAQ. This CDR3 is 17 amino acids long. V shed 0 bases, J shed 4 bases, and the junction held 7 bases outside the gene matches. CDR3 DNA: TGTGCCAGCAGCTTAGCCGTTAGGACAGGGTCCACCGGGGAGCTGTTTTTT. It yields the protein CASSLAVRTGSTGELFF.